A selection of T cell receptor beta chains follows, all from one sample in a study of spatial heterogeneity in lung cancer. One entry per CDR3 protein results from TCRdb running MiXCR on the 5' RACE reads. Of about 44,000 distinct CDR3 sequences listed, roughly an eighth are singletons. The starting material was PBMCs, obtained at surgery. Receptor source: a male donor with early-stage non-small cell lung cancer. Each CDR3 is given with its conserved first and last residue. Fields, in order: D gene, J gene, V gene, CDR3 length, clone size, CDR3 protein, CDR3 DNA. D genes are given only for firm matches. Clone size is given for some rows only: seen once, a few or many times, or a class if the clone is expanded.

>NA|TRBJ2-3|TRBV20-1|15|NA
CSALRAIGTTDTQYF
TGCAGTGCTCTCCGGGCCATCGGGACCACAGATACGCAGTATTTT
>TRBD2|TRBJ2-3|TRBV5-1|15|NA
CASSLGLAGGDTQYF
TGCGCCAGCAGCTTGGGGCTAGCGGGAGGTGATACGCAGTATTTT
>TRBD1|TRBJ1-5|TRBV6-1|15|NA
CASSGWTGDNQPQHF
TGTGCCAGCAGCGGCTGGACAGGGGATAATCAGCCCCAGCATTTT
>TRBD2|TRBJ2-4|TRBV3-1|16|many
CASSQALAGAKNIQYF
TGTGCCAGCAGCCAAGCCCTAGCGGGAGCCAAAAACATTCAGTACTTC
>NA|TRBJ2-2|TRBV10-3|14|few
CAMKGSSGTGELFF
TGTGCCATGAAGGGGAGTTCGGGCACCGGGGAGCTGTTTTTT
>NA|TRBJ1-3|TRBV5-1|15|few
CASSLIPEPGNTIYF
TGCGCCAGCAGCTTGATCCCGGAACCTGGCAACACCATATATTTT
>TRBD1|TRBJ1-1|TRBV7-2|15|NA
CASSLNKGAVAEAFF
TGTGCCAGCAGCTTAAATAAGGGGGCCGTCGCTGAAGCTTTCTTT
>NA|TRBJ2-1|TRBV11-3|14|few
CASSLGGNNNEQFF
TGTGCCAGCAGCTTAGGCGGGAACAACAATGAGCAGTTCTTC
>TRBD1|TRBJ2-1|TRBV6-5|13|NA
CASTSTGFNEQFF
TGTGCCAGCACCTCGACAGGGTTCAATGAGCAGTTCTTC
>NA|TRBJ1-1|TRBV27|13|many
CASSLLLTTEAFF
TGTGCCAGCAGTTTATTACTTACCACTGAAGCTTTCTTT
>NA|TRBJ2-6|TRBV29-1|15|many
CSVAANVRGANVLTF
TGCAGCGTGGCCGCTAACGTACGCGGGGCCAACGTCCTGACTTTC
>TRBD1|TRBJ1-3|TRBV5-1|15|few
CASTRDSLSGNTIYF
TGCGCCAGTACGAGGGACAGTCTCTCTGGAAACACCATATATTTT
>NA|TRBJ2-1|TRBV7-3|13|NA
CASSLTFGAEQFF
TGTGCCAGCAGCTTAACGTTCGGGGCTGAGCAGTTCTTC
>NA|TRBJ2-7|TRBV27|14|few
CASSYRRDAYEQYF
TGTGCCAGCAGTTATCGCAGGGACGCCTACGAGCAGTACTTC
>NA|TRBJ1-3|TRBV7-6|15|NA
CASTRRAEFGNTIYF
TGTGCCAGCACCCGACGGGCGGAGTTTGGAAACACCATATATTTT
>NA|TRBJ1-6|TRBV4-1|16|NA
CASSQLLSSYNSPLHF
TGCGCCAGCAGCCAGCTCCTGAGCTCCTATAATTCACCCCTCCACTTT
>TRBD1|TRBJ1-2|TRBV4-1|15|few
CASSQEGTGHYGYTF
TGCGCCAGCAGCCAAGAGGGGACAGGGCACTATGGCTACACCTTC
>NA|TRBJ2-3|TRBV29-1|13|many
CSVEPSSTDTQYF
TGCAGCGTTGAACCTAGCAGCACAGATACGCAGTATTTT
>NA|TRBJ1-1|TRBV12-3/TRBV12-4|13|many
CASSFRVNTEAFF
TGTGCCAGCAGTTTCAGGGTGAACACTGAAGCTTTCTTT
>TRBD2|TRBJ2-3|TRBV5-1|19|many
CASSLAGTSGYYSTDTQYF
TGCGCCAGCAGCTTGGCCGGGACTAGCGGGTATTATAGCACAGATACGCAGTATTTT
>NA|TRBJ1-1|TRBV20-1|14|few
CSAQKRPEGTEAFF
TGCAGTGCCCAGAAACGACCGGAGGGAACTGAAGCTTTCTTT
>NA|TRBJ2-7|TRBV29-1|10|few
CSAFEGEQYF
TGCAGCGCTTTCGAGGGAGAGCAGTACTTC
>NA|TRBJ1-6|TRBV10-3|14|few
CARDGPLYNSPLHF
TGTGCCAGGGACGGACCGCTTTATAATTCACCCCTCCACTTT
>NA|TRBJ2-3|TRBV5-4|13|few
CASSLLSTDTQYF
TGTGCCAGCAGCTTGCTCAGCACAGATACGCAGTATTTT
>NA|TRBJ2-7|TRBV5-6|14|NA
CASSLGTVEVEQYF
TGTGCCAGCAGCTTGGGGACGGTGGAGGTGGAGCAGTACTTC
>NA|TRBJ2-5|TRBV24-1|13|many
CATSDLGQETQYF
TGTGCCACCAGTGATTTGGGGCAAGAGACCCAGTACTTC
>TRBD2|TRBJ2-5|TRBV20-1|15|few
CSASGLLAAEETQYF
TGCAGTGCTAGTGGATTACTAGCGGCCGAAGAGACCCAGTACTTC
>TRBD1|TRBJ2-5|TRBV14|15|NA
CASSGGRDRGETQYF
TGTGCCAGCAGCGGAGGCCGGGACAGGGGAGAGACCCAGTACTTC
>NA|TRBJ1-2|TRBV7-2|13|few
CASSLERVHGYTF
TGTGCCAGCAGCTTAGAGAGGGTCCATGGCTACACCTTC
>TRBD2|TRBJ2-5|TRBV7-9|18|few
CASSLATSGVRRGETQYF
TGTGCCAGCAGCTTAGCTACTAGCGGGGTTCGTCGGGGAGAGACCCAGTACTTC
>NA|TRBJ1-4|TRBV4-2|16|few
CASSRLGYSVNEKLFF
TGTGCCAGCAGCCGGCTCGGGTACAGCGTTAATGAAAAACTGTTTTTT
>TRBD1|TRBJ1-1|TRBV11-1|15|NA
CASTPGQGAWTEAFF
TGTGCCAGCACCCCTGGACAGGGGGCATGGACTGAAGCTTTCTTT
>NA|TRBJ1-1|TRBV12-3/TRBV12-4|13|many
CASMTGTNPEAFF
TGTGCCTCAATGACAGGTACGAACCCTGAAGCTTTCTTT
>TRBD2|TRBJ2-7|TRBV6-5|15|few
CASSYSLAGMGEQYF
TGTGCCAGCAGTTACTCTCTAGCGGGGATGGGGGAGCAGTACTTC
>NA|TRBJ2-5|TRBV12-3/TRBV12-4|15|NA
CASSLASAFGETQYF
TGTGCCAGCAGTTTAGCGTCCGCTTTTGGGGAGACCCAGTACTTC
>TRBD2|TRBJ2-3|TRBV20-1|17|NA
CSAGRNPIAGGADTQYF
TGCAGTGCTGGGCGGAATCCTATAGCGGGAGGAGCAGATACGCAGTATTTT
>NA|TRBJ2-5|TRBV29-1|16|few
CSCSSPLTLGTGTQYF
TGCAGCTGTTCGAGCCCCCTCACTTTGGGGACGGGGACCCAGTACTTC
>NA|TRBJ2-1|TRBV10-3|17|few
CAISESIVGAVYNEQFF
TGTGCCATCAGTGAGTCGATTGTGGGAGCGGTCTACAATGAGCAGTTCTTC
>NA|TRBJ2-1|TRBV29-1|16|many
CSVEDPEGNSYNEQFF
TGCAGCGTTGAAGATCCGGAAGGGAACTCCTACAATGAGCAGTTCTTC
>TRBD1|TRBJ1-6|TRBV6-5|14|NA
CASSWDRGNSPLHF
TGTGCCAGCAGTTGGGACAGGGGGAATTCACCCCTCCACTTT
>NA|TRBJ1-2|TRBV6-5|14|many
CASSPGDSRDGYTF
TGTGCCAGCAGCCCTGGGGACTCCAGGGATGGCTACACCTTC
>TRBD2|TRBJ2-5|TRBV20-1|13|many
CSAQTSGSQTQYF
TGCAGTGCCCAGACTAGCGGGAGTCAGACCCAGTACTTC
>TRBD2|TRBJ2-5|TRBV28|16|many
CASSRSGLAGAKTQYF
TGTGCCAGCAGCCGATCGGGACTAGCGGGAGCAAAGACCCAGTACTTC
>NA|TRBJ1-1|TRBV9|16|few
CASSVALTGQPAEAFF
TGTGCCAGCAGCGTAGCTTTAACCGGCCAACCTGCTGAAGCTTTCTTT
>TRBD1|TRBJ2-2|TRBV5-1|15|NA
CASSLGDRDTGEPFF
TGCGCCAGCAGCTTGGGGGACAGGGACACCGGGGAGCCGTTTTTT
>TRBD2|TRBJ2-3|TRBV7-2|16|few
CASSSTSGGGTDTQYF
TGTGCCAGCAGCTCGACTAGCGGGGGGGGCACAGATACGCAGTATTTT
>NA|TRBJ2-3|TRBV4-1|15|many
CASSQVWGSTDTQYF
TGCGCCAGCAGCCAAGTATGGGGTAGCACAGATACGCAGTATTTT
>NA|TRBJ1-3|TRBV2|14|few
CASSEYSSGNTIYF
TGTGCCAGCAGTGAGTACAGCTCTGGAAACACCATATATTTT
>TRBD1|TRBJ1-1|TRBV10-3|13|many
CAISGTANTEAFF
TGTGCCATATCCGGGACAGCGAACACTGAAGCTTTCTTT
>TRBD2|TRBJ2-1|TRBV4-1|18|NA
CASSPGLAANLAGNEQFF
TGCGCCAGCAGCCCGGGACTAGCGGCCAACTTGGCGGGCAATGAGCAGTTCTTC
>NA|TRBJ2-3|TRBV7-2|12|NA
CASSPFTDTQYF
TGTGCCAGCAGCCCCTTTACAGATACGCAGTATTTT
>TRBD2|TRBJ2-1|TRBV20-1|14|many
CSARAGLADDEQFF
TGCAGTGCTAGAGCGGGACTAGCGGACGATGAGCAGTTCTTC
>NA|TRBJ2-3|TRBV5-4|16|few
CASSLVVASPADTQYF
TGTGCCAGCAGCTTGGTGGTAGCTTCGCCCGCAGATACGCAGTATTTT
>NA|TRBJ2-3|TRBV29-1|14|NA
CSVETLVGWGTQYF
TGCAGCGTTGAAACCCTAGTGGGCTGGGGTACGCAGTATTTT
>TRBD1|TRBJ2-3|TRBV7-9|14|few
CASSSTGMTDTQYF
TGTGCCAGCAGCTCGACAGGGATGACAGATACGCAGTATTTT
>TRBD1|TRBJ2-7|TRBV4-3|17|few
CASSQSLTGGSSYEQYF
TGCGCCAGCAGCCAATCACTAACAGGGGGCTCGTCCTACGAGCAGTACTTC
>NA|TRBJ2-1|TRBV11-1|16|many
CASSLSPQVAGTEQFF
TGTGCCAGCAGCTTATCTCCCCAGGTCGCAGGCACTGAGCAGTTCTTC
>NA|TRBJ2-3|TRBV24-1|12|NA
CATSDPIDTQYF
TGTGCCACCAGTGACCCGATCGATACGCAGTATTTT
>NA|TRBJ1-3|TRBV7-9|15|few
CASSPPPRIGNTIYF
TGTGCCAGCAGCCCCCCCCCTCGAATTGGAAACACCATATATTTT
>NA|TRBJ1-5|TRBV6-5|14|NA
CASSYEWGHQPQHF
TGTGCCAGCAGTTACGAATGGGGGCATCAGCCCCAGCATTTT